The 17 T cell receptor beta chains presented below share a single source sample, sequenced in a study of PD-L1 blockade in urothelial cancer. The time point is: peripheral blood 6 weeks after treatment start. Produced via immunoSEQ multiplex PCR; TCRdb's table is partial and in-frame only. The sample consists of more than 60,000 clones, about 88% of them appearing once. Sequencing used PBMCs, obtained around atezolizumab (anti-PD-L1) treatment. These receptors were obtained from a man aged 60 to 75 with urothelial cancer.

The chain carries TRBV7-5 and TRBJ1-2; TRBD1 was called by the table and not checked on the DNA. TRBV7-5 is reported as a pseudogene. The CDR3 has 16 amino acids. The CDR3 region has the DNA TGTGCCAGAAGCACAATAAGCCGGACAGGAGGCTATGGCTACACCTTC. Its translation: CARSTISRTGGYGYTF.

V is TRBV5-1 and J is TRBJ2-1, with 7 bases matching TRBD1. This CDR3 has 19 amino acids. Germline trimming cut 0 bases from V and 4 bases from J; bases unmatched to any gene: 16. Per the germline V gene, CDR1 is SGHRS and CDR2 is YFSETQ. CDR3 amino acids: CASSLVGPARKGAYNEQFF. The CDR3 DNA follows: TGCGCCAGCAGCTTGGTGGGGCCAGCTCGAAAGGGGGCTTACAATGAGCAGTTCTTC. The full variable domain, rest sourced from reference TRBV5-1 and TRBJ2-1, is KAGVTQTPRYLIKTRGQQVTLSCSPISGHRSVSWYQQTPGQGLQFLFEYFSETQRNKGNFPGRFSGRQFSNSRSEMNVSTLELGDSALYLCASSLVGPARKGAYNEQFFGPGTRLTVL.

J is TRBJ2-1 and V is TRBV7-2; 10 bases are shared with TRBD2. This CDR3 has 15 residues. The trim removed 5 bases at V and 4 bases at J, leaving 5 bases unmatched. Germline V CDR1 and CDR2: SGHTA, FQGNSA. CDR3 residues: CASSPLAGDYNEQFF. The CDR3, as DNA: TGTGCCAGCAGCCCGCTAGCGGGAGATTACAATGAGCAGTTCTTC.

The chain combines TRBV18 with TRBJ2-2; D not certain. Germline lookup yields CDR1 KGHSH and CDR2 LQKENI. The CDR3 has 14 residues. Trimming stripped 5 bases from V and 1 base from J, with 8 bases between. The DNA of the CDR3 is TGTGCCAGCTCATTCACACAGAACACCGGGGAGCTGTTTTTT. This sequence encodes CASSFTQNTGELFF.

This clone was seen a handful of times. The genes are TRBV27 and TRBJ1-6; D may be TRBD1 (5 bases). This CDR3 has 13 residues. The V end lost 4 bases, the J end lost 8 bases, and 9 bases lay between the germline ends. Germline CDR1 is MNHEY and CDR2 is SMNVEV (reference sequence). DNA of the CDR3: TGTGCCAGCAGTTACTCGGGGGATTCACCCCTCCACTTT. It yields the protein CASSYSGDSPLHF.

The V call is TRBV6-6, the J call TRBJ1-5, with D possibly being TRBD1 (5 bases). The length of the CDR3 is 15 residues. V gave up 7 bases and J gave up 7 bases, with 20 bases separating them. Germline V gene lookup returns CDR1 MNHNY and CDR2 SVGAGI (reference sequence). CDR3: CASIKGLSLFQPQHF. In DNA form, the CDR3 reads TGTGCCAGCATTAAGGGACTGAGTCTTTTCCAGCCCCAGCATTTT.

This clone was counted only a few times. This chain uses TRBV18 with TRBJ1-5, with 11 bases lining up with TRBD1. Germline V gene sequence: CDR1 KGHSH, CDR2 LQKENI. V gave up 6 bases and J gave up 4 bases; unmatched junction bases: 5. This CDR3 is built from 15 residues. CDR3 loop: CASSRGQGANQPQHF. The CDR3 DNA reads TGTGCCAGCTCCCGCGGACAGGGGGCAAATCAGCCCCAGCATTTT.

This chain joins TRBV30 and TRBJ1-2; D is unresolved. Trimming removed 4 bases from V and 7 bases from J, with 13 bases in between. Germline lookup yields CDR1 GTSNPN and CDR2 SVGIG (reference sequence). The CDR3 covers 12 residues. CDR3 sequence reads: CAWTDVWAGYTF. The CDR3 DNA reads TGTGCCTGGACGGATGTTTGGGCTGGCTACACCTTC.

Here the CDR3 DNA reads TGTGCCTGGAGTGGACTACGAGAAGCTTTCTTT. Protein product: CAWSGLREAFF. The J gene is TRBJ1-1, the V gene TRBV30; D is unclear. The CDR3 extends over 11 amino acids. Per the germline V gene, CDR1 is GTSNPN and CDR2 is SVGIG (reference sequence). Between the trimmed V and J ends, which lost 1 base and 8 bases, there was a span of 8 bases.

CDR3 DNA sequence: TGCAGCGCACTGACGGGACAGGGCTCCTACGAGCAGTACTTC. This codes for CSALTGQGSYEQYF. The chain has TRBV29-1 and TRBJ2-7, with 9 bases that match TRBD1. Trimming cost V 7 bases and J 0 bases; bases outside gene matches: 7. The CDR3 loop spans 14 amino acids. Germline CDR1 and CDR2: SQVTM and ANQGSEA.

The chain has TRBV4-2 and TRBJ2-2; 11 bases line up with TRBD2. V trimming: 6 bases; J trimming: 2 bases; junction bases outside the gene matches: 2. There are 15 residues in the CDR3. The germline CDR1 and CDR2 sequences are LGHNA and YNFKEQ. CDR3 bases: TGTGCCAGCAGAACTAGCGGGGGTAACACCGGGGAGCTGTTTTTT. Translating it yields CASRTSGGNTGELFF.

The CDR3 loop is CASSSADSYEQYF. CDR3 in DNA: TGTGCCAGCAGCTCGGCGGACTCCTACGAGCAGTACTTC. The chain is built from TRBV5-5 and TRBJ2-7; D not certain. The germline V gene encodes CDR1 SGHKS and CDR2 YYEKEE (reference sequence). The CDR3 length is 13 residues. V lost 3 bases, J lost 0 bases, and 7 bases lay in between. The whole variable domain, remainder taken from reference TRBV5-5 and TRBJ2-7, is DAGVTQSPTHLIKTRGQQVTLRCSPISGHKSVSWYQQVLGQGPQFIFQYYEKEERGRGNFPDRFSARQFPNYSSELNVNALLLGDSALYLCASSSADSYEQYFGPGTRLTVT.

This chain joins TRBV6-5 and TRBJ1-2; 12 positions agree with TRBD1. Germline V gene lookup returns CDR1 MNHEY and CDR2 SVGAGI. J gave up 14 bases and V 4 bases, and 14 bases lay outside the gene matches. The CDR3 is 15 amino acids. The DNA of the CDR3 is TGTGCCAGCAGTTCCGAGGGGACAGGGGGCCTTCTCGGTACCTTC. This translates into CASSSEGTGGLLGTF.

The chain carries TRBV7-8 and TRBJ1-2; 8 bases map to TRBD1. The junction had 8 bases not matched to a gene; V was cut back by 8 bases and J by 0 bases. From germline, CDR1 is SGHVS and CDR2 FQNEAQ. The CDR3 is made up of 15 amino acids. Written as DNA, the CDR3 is TGTGCCAGCTCCCCTGACAGGGGAGCTAACTATGGCTACACCTTC. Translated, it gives CASSPDRGANYGYTF.

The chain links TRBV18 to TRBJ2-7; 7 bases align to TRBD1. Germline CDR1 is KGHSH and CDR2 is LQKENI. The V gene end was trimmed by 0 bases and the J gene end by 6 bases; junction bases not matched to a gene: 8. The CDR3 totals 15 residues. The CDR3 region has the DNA TGTGCCAGCTCACCACCGGGACAGATCGCCTCCGAGCAGTACTTC. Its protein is CASSPPGQIASEQYF.

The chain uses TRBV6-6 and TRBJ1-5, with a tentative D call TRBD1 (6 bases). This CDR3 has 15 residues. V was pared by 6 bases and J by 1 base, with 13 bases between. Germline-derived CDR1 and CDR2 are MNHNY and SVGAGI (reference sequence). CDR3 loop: CASSQQGTSNQPQHF. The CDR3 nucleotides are TGTGCCAGCAGCCAACAGGGCACCAGCAATCAGCCCCAGCATTTT.

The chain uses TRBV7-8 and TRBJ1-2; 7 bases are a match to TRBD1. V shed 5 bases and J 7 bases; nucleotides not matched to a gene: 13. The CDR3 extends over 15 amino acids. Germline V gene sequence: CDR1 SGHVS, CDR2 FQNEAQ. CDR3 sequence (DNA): TGTGCCAGCAGCGAGGACAGGTCGGCATCAGGTGGCTACACCTTC. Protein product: CASSEDRSASGGYTF.